Below, one T cell receptor beta chain is given with its context. Its antigen is undetermined. The sample is drawn from a study of cytomegalovirus exposure and HLA in healthy donors. Study-wide context: Genotyping of roughly 400 donors showed that roughly 83% belonged to the Caucasian-associated ancestry cluster. Whole-study results and caveats: In vitro, three CMV-associated chains proved specific for CMV antigens.

The germline CDR1 and CDR2 sequences are SGHVS and FNYEAQ. This CDR3 region has 15 residues. The junction had 5 bases not matched to a gene; V was cut back by 2 bases and J by 4 bases. The PCR employed 60 Vbeta primers together with 13 Jbeta primers. Method: immunoSEQ multiplex PCR; TCRdb's copy keeps in-frame clones and lacks some. The top ten clones hold 1.5% to 2% of a sample with about 110,000 clones, 86% of them seen once. The specimen was PBMCs. This clonotype was sampled from a man aged 40-50 years in good health and CMV-seronegative. The chain links TRBV7-6 to TRBJ2-3; 8 bases match TRBD2. CDR3 sequence: CASSLTGGAADTQYF. CDR3 DNA: TGTGCCAGCAGCTTAACGGGGGGGGCTGCAGATACGCAGTATTTT.